One sample yielded the 31 T cell receptor beta chains listed below, sequenced in a study of blood T cells in healthy people across ages (dated by TCRdb to between 2014 and 2017). Libraries were made using 5' RACE. The instrument given in TCRdb is Illumina HiSeq 2500. A second PCR of about 6 to 11 cycles was performed with a sample-barcoded 5' primer and a J-beta primer mix. Through fastp at Q25 and MiXCR, TCRdb rebuilt clones from the public reads, retaining in-frame beta chains. Rows merge per CDR3 protein into single entries with the most common DNA and genes. The sample contains more than 1,400,000 distinct CDR3 sequences, approximately 38% of them found a single time. The ten largest clonotypes hold 7% to 9.5% of the sample. The sequencing sample was made of blood. The origin of the receptors is a woman aged 18-29 years in good health.

This clonotype was detected a few times. The genes are TRBV12-3 or TRBV12-4 and TRBJ2-7; a weak D match, TRBD1 (6 bases). The CDR3 contains 14 residues. Trimming pared 7 bases from V and 4 bases from J, leaving 17 bases between. This CDR3 is CASTSRGRPYEQYF. CDR3 nucleotide sequence: TGTGCCAGCACCTCCAGGGGACGGCCTTACGAGCAGTACTTC.

The V and J genes are TRBV13 and TRBJ2-4; TRBD1 matches 7 bases. The end of the DNA is better explained by TRBJ2-7, so the J call may be wrong. The CDR3 is 15 amino acids. Germline CDR1 reads PRHDT; CDR2 reads FYEKMQ (reference sequence). The CDR3 bases are TGTGCCAGCAGCTTTTCTGCAACAGGGGCCTACGAGCAGTACTTC. Protein product: CASSFSATGAYEQYF.

V usage is TRBV29-1 and J usage is TRBJ2-7; tentatively, D is TRBD1 (6 bases). Germline V gene lookup returns CDR1 SQVTM and CDR2 ANQGSEA. V gave up 7 bases and J gave up 4 bases, with 17 bases separating them. CDR3 size: 13 residues. The CDR3 bases are TGCAGCGCAGAGCAGGGGTCAGGGTACGAGCAGTACTTC. Protein: CSAEQGSGYEQYF.

The J gene is TRBJ1-5, the V gene TRBV7-2, with a possible D match to TRBD1 (6 bases). CDR3 length equals 13 residues. Germline V gene sequence: CDR1 SGHTA, CDR2 FQGNSA. V lost 3 bases to trimming and J lost 4 bases, with 7 bases between them. The CDR3 is CASSFQGNQPQHF. The DNA of the CDR3 is TGTGCCAGCAGCTTCCAGGGGAATCAGCCCCAGCATTTT.

The CDR3 bases are TGCGCCAGCAGCTCCGGGACAGGGGCGGAGACCCAGTACTTC. This encodes CASSSGTGAETQYF. V and J are TRBV5-1 and TRBJ2-5, with TRBD1 matching 10 bases. Germline CDR1 SGHRS, CDR2 YFSETQ. J gave up 5 bases and V 3 bases, and 4 bases lay outside the gene matches. The CDR3 is made up of 14 amino acids.

This clonotype was observed at least ten times. CDR3 protein: CASSQDIALGEQYF. The CDR3 bases are TGTGCCAGCAGCCAAGATATCGCCTTGGGAGAGCAGTACTTC. V is TRBV14 and J is TRBJ2-5; D might be TRBD2 (5 bases). The CDR3 loop spans 14 amino acids. Germline V lookup: CDR1 SGHDN, CDR2 FVKESK. Trimming shortened V by 0 bases and J by 11 bases, and 16 bases separated the two germline ends.

The chain uses TRBV29-1 and TRBJ1-2; D is possibly TRBD1 (6 bases). Germline-derived CDR1 and CDR2 are SQVTM and ANQGSEA. CDR3 length equals 13 residues. V was cut by 7 bases and J by 5 bases, with 17 bases left in between. CDR3 residues: CSAKTGEGYGYTF. The DNA of the CDR3 is TGCAGCGCCAAGACAGGTGAAGGTTATGGCTACACCTTC.

This chain connects TRBV12-3 or TRBV12-4 to TRBJ2-4, with D possibly matching TRBD1 (6 bases). With the DNA end fitting TRBJ2-7 better, the J assignment may be wrong. This CDR3 region has 15 residues. The CDR3 region is CASTCRNRETYEQYF. Written as DNA, the CDR3 is TGTGCCAGCACCTGCAGGAACAGGGAAACCTACGAGCAGTACTTC.

The sample holds a few counts of this clonotype. J is TRBJ2-1 and V is TRBV12-3 or TRBV12-4; 10 bases line up with TRBD1. The V segment lost 5 bases and the J segment 9 bases; nucleotides outside the gene matches: 7. CDR3 length: 14 amino acids. The CDR3 reads CASSVGQGVGEQFF. CDR3 coding DNA: TGTGCCAGCAGTGTAGGACAGGGGGTAGGTGAGCAGTTCTTC.

This clonotype was recorded only once. This chain joins TRBV7-9 and TRBJ2-5; D is uncertain. The last part of the DNA fits TRBJ2-7 better; the J call may be wrong. CDR1 and CDR2 from the germline V gene are SEHNR and FQNEAQ (reference sequence). CDR3 length: 14 residues. CDR3 residues: CASSFDSYSSEQYF. CDR3 DNA sequence: TGTGCCAGCAGCTTCGACTCCTACAGCAGCGAGCAGTACTTC.

A single count supports this clonotype. The chain links TRBV12-3 or TRBV12-4 to TRBJ2-1, with D maybe TRBD1 (6 bases). This CDR3 contains 14 residues. The V end was cut by 6 bases, the J end by 4 bases, with 13 bases between. The CDR3 DNA reads TGTGCCAGCAGCAGGACAGACCGTTACAATGAGCAGTTCTTC. Its protein product is CASSRTDRYNEQFF.

The V and J genes are TRBV5-1 and TRBJ2-1; D is possibly TRBD2 (6 bases). Germline V lookup: CDR1 SGHRS, CDR2 YFSETQ. The CDR3 extends over 16 amino acids. Between the trimmed V and J ends, which lost 0 bases and 2 bases, there was a span of 12 bases. The CDR3 DNA is TGCGCCAGCAGCTTGGAGGCGGGGATCGCCTACAATGAGCAGTTCTTC. It yields the protein CASSLEAGIAYNEQFF. The full variable domain, in which reference TRBV5-1 and TRBJ2-1 provide the parts outside the CDR3, is KAGVTQTPRYLIKTRGQQVTLSCSPISGHRSVSWYQQTPGQGLQFLFEYFSETQRNKGNFPGRFSGRQFSNSRSEMNVSTLELGDSALYLCASSLEAGIAYNEQFFGPGTRLTVL.

This chain connects TRBV25-1 to TRBJ2-3; D is unresolved. The V end was cut by 4 bases, the J end by 5 bases, with 16 bases between. Germline V gene lookup returns CDR1 MGHDK and CDR2 SYGVNS. The CDR3 length is 15 residues. The CDR3 loop reads CASSAVRVVGDTQYF. The DNA for the CDR3 is TGTGCCAGCAGTGCGGTTAGGGTCGTCGGAGATACGCAGTATTTT.

This clonotype was detected only once. The CDR3 sequence is CASSQDSVRQFF. In DNA form, the CDR3 reads TGTGCCAGCAGCCAAGATTCGGTTAGGCAGTTCTTC. This rearrangement joins TRBV14 to TRBJ2-1; no firm D call. V was shortened by 0 bases and J by 12 bases, with 9 bases between the two germline ends. The CDR3 length is 12 residues. CDR1 is SGHDN, CDR2 FVKESK, per germline.

V and J are TRBV29-1 and TRBJ1-2; D ambiguous. The CDR3 loop spans 12 amino acids. V shed 4 bases and J shed 4 bases, with 10 bases lying between them. Germline assignment: CDR1 SQVTM and CDR2 ANQGSEA. The CDR3 DNA follows: TGCAGCGTTGTCAGCACCCTCTATGGCTACACCTTC. Its protein product is CSVVSTLYGYTF.

The chain recombines TRBV15 with TRBJ2-5; D might be TRBD1 (5 bases). The J call may not be correct, given that the DNA end is closer to TRBJ2-7. The CDR3 covers 14 residues. Germline loops: CDR1 LNHNV, CDR2 YYDKDF (reference sequence). CDR3 DNA sequence: TGTGCCACCAGCAAAGTCAGGGATCCCTACGAGCAGTACTTC. Its translation is CATSKVRDPYEQYF.

This clonotype was seen only a few times. V is TRBV29-1 and J is TRBJ2-1, with a weak D call TRBD1 (6 bases). V was shortened by 7 bases and J by 1 base, with 8 bases between the two germline ends. CDR1 is SQVTM, CDR2 ANQGSEA, per germline. The CDR3 has 12 residues. CDR3: CSGTDSYNEQFF. The DNA for the CDR3 is TGCAGCGGGACAGATTCCTACAATGAGCAGTTCTTC.

The table lists this clonotype with a count of one. The chain joins TRBV2 to TRBJ2-3; no clear D gene. The CDR3 consists of 13 residues. Germline V gives CDR1 SNHLY, CDR2 FYNNEI. V was shortened by 11 bases and J by 0 bases, with 12 bases between the two germline ends. CDR3 sequence reads: CAGRSDSTDTQYF. The DNA for the CDR3 is TGTGCCGGCCGATCTGACAGCACAGATACGCAGTATTTT.

This chain joins TRBV12-3 or TRBV12-4 and TRBJ2-7; D is perhaps TRBD2 (5 bases). This CDR3 is built from 16 residues. Trimming shortened V by 3 bases and J by 3 bases, and 18 bases separated the two germline ends. CDR3 in amino acids: CASSLNEGKGDYEQYF. The CDR3 coding sequence is TGTGCCAGCAGTTTGAATGAGGGAAAGGGCGACTACGAGCAGTACTTC.

This clonotype was observed a single time. The chain employs TRBV2 and TRBJ2-3; D remains ambiguous. Germline CDR1 is SNHLY and CDR2 is FYNNEI. Trimming stripped 0 bases from V and 14 bases from J, with 15 bases between. The CDR3 runs to 13 residues. The DNA of the CDR3 is TGTGCCAGCAGTGAAGCGCTTGGCAGCCTCGCGTATTTT. It is translated as CASSEALGSLAYF.

The rearrangement uses TRBV9 and TRBJ2-1; D is perhaps TRBD2 (7 bases). Trimming stripped 0 bases from V and 4 bases from J, with 17 bases between. The CDR3 sequence is 17 residues long. CDR1 and CDR2 from the germline V gene are SGDLS and YYNGEE. CDR3 in amino acids: CASSVVGRGGGYNEQFF. CDR3 nucleotide sequence: TGTGCCAGCAGCGTAGTGGGGAGGGGGGGAGGATACAATGAGCAGTTCTTC.

This clonotype was seen a few times. V is TRBV12-3 or TRBV12-4 and J is TRBJ2-7; 8 bases agree with TRBD2. V lost 2 bases, J lost 6 bases, and 6 bases stayed unmatched. This CDR3 is built from 14 residues. CDR3 residues: CASSLSSGKTEQYF. CDR3 bases: TGTGCCAGCAGTTTAAGTAGCGGGAAGACCGAGCAGTACTTC.

This clonotype was detected only a few times. The rearrangement joins TRBV19 to TRBJ2-4, with 10 bases identical to TRBD2. V was pared by 5 bases and J by 7 bases, with 8 bases of the junction left unmatched. The CDR3 extends over 15 amino acids. Germline V gene lookup returns CDR1 LNHDA and CDR2 SQIVND (reference sequence). The CDR3 DNA is TGTGCCAGTAGTCTAACTAGCGGGGACTTTAACATTCAGTACTTC. It is translated as CASSLTSGDFNIQYF.

The chain combines TRBV12-3 or TRBV12-4 with TRBJ2-5; D possibly corresponds to TRBD2 (6 bases). TRBJ2-7 explains the end of the DNA better; the J call may be wrong. This CDR3 has 16 amino acids. This CDR3 is CASSLIAWGEGYEQYF. The CDR3 nucleotides read TGTGCCAGCAGTTTAATCGCGTGGGGGGAAGGCTACGAGCAGTACTTC.

This clonotype was detected a few times. The chain combines TRBV20-1 with TRBJ2-1, with 8 bases fitting TRBD1. Germline trimming cut 7 bases from V and 7 bases from J; bases unmatched to any gene: 6. Germline assignment: CDR1 DFQATT and CDR2 SNEGSKA (reference sequence). The CDR3 length is 12 residues. The CDR3 coding sequence is TGCAGTGTGACAGGGGCTACGAATGAGCAGTTCTTC. The encoded protein is CSVTGATNEQFF.

As concerns this clonotype: Germline is not matched at one junction end, which may reflect a read error. The genes are TRBV6-6 and TRBJ2-5; D is possibly TRBD1 (6 bases). The CDR3 covers 17 residues. The germline CDR1 and CDR2 sequences are MNHNY and SVGAGI (reference sequence). In DNA form, the CDR3 reads TGTGCCAGCAGTTACAACGTTTGGGGGCGCAAGCAAGAGGCCCAGTACTTC. This encodes CASSYNVWGRKQEAQYF.

The genes are TRBV28 and TRBJ2-7; TRBD1 or TRBD2 may be the D gene (5 bases each). The V end lost 2 bases, the J end lost 3 bases, and 11 bases lay between the germline ends. The V gene's germline CDR1 is MDHEN and CDR2 SYDVKM. The CDR3 consists of 14 residues. This CDR3 reads CASSLGGEIYEQYF. Written as DNA, the CDR3 is TGTGCCAGCAGTTTAGGGGGTGAGATCTACGAGCAGTACTTC.

CDR3 nucleotide sequence: TGCGCCAGCAGCTTGGCGCTGAGCTCCGTGAACACTGAAGCTTTCTTT. It yields the protein CASSLALSSVNTEAFF. The chain carries TRBV5-1 and TRBJ1-1; no clear D. Germline-derived CDR1 and CDR2 are SGHRS and YFSETQ. The CDR3 runs to 16 residues. Trimming took off 0 bases at V and 0 bases at J, with 12 bases between the two ends.

The gene calls are TRBV19 and TRBJ1-2, with D hard to call. This CDR3 has 13 residues. Looked up from germline, CDR1 is LNHDA and CDR2 is SQIVND (reference sequence). The germline V and J ends were trimmed by 6 bases and 4 bases, with 12 bases remaining between them. The CDR3 reads CASRVGGLYGYTF. CDR3 nucleotides: TGTGCCAGTAGGGTGGGCGGACTCTATGGCTACACCTTC.

This clonotype has just a few counts. The chain joins TRBV20-1 to TRBJ2-1, with D perhaps matching TRBD2 (6 bases). The CDR3 is 15 residues long. Germline V CDR1 and CDR2: DFQATT, SNEGSKA (reference sequence). V was shortened by 3 bases and J by 8 bases, with 20 bases between the two germline ends. The CDR3 DNA is TGCAGTGCTAGCACGAACGGGAGATTCTCCGATGAGCAGTTCTTC. Protein: CSASTNGRFSDEQFF.

The CDR3: CAIVGGGSYEQYF. The CDR3 nucleotides read TGTGCCATCGTGGGGGGCGGGTCCTACGAGCAGTACTTC. The chain couples TRBV10-3 to TRBJ2-7; either TRBD1 or TRBD2 may supply D (6 bases each). The CDR3 has 13 residues. Trimming took 8 bases from V and 1 from J, leaving 12 bases between them. Germline V gene sequence: CDR1 ENHRY, CDR2 SYGVKD.